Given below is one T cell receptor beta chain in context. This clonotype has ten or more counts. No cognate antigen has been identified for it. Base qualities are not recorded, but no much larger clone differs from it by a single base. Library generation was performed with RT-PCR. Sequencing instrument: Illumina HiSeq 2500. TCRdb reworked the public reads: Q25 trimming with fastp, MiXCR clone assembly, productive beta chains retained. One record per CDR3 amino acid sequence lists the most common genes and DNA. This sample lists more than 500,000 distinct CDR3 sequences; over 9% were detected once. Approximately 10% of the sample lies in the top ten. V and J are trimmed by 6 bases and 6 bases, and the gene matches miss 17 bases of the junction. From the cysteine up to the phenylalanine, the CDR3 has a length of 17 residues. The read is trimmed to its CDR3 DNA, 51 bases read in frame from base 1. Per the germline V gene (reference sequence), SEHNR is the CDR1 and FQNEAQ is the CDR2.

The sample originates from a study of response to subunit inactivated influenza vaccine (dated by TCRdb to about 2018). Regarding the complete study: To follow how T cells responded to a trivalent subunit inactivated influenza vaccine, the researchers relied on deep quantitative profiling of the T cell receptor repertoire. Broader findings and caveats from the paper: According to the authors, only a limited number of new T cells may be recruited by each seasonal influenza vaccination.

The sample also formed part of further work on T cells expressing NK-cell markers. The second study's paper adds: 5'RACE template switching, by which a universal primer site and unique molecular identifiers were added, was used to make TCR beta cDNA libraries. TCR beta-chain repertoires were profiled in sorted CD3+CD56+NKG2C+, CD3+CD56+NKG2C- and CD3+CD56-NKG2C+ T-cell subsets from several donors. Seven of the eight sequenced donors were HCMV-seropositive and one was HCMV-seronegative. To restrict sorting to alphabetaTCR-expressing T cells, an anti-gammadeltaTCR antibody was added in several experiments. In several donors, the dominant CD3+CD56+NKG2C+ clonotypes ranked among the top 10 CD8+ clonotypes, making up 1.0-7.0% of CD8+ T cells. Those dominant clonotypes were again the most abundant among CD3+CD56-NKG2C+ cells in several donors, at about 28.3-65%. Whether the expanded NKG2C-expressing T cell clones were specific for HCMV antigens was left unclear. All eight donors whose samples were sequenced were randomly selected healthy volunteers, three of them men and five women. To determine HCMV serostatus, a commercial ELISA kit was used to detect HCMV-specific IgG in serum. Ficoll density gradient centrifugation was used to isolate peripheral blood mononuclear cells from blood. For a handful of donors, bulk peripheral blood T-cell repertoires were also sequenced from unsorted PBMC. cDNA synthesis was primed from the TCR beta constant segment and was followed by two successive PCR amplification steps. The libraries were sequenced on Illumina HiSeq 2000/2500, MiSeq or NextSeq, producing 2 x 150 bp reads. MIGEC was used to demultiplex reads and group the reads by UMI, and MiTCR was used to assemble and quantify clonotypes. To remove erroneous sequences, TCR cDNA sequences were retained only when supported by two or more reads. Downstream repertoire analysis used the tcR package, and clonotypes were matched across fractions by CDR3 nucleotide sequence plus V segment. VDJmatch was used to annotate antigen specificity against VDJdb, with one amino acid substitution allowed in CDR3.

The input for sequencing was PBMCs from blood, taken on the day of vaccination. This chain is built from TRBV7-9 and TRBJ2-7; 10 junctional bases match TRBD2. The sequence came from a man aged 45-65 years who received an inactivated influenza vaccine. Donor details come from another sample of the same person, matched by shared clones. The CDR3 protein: CASRGGASGRLGSEQYF. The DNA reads TGTGCCAGCAGGGGGGGGGCTAGCGGGAGACTTGGCTCCGAGCAGTACTTC. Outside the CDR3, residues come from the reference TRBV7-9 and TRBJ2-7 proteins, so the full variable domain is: DTGVSQNPRHKITKRGQNVTFRCDPISEHNRLYWYRQTLGQGPEFLTYFQNEAQLEKSRLLSDRFSAERPKGSFSTLEIQRTEQGDSAMYLCASRGGASGRLGSEQYFGPGTRLTVT.